The clone carrying this T cell receptor beta chain occurred a few times. This specimen includes other DNA sequences encoding the same CDR3. The ends lost 8 bases at V and 4 bases at J; junction bases unmatched: 5. In germline, CDR1 is LNHDA, CDR2 SQIVND (reference sequence). The CDR3 consists of 13 residues. This entry is derived from a study of T cell responses to AZD1222 COVID-19 vaccine. Profiled with immunoSEQ multiplex PCR; TCRdb holds only in-frame clones, not every one. The repertoire holds over 110,000 clones, with approximately 94% as singletons. This TCR derives from an adult in good health. Sequencing used peripheral blood, obtained on day 0 of AZD1222 vaccination. J is TRBJ2-5 and V is TRBV19, with TRBD2 matching over 9 bases. CDR3: CASGSAGGETQYF. The CDR3 region has the DNA TGTGCCAGTGGCTCAGCGGGAGGAGAGACCCAGTACTTC.